The 16 T cell receptor beta chains below all came from one sample that was sequenced in a study of monozygotic twins with inflammatory bowel disease. TCRdb re-analyzed the 5' RACE reads; it lists each CDR3 protein once, without DNA. Here the sample table reports about 160,000 distinct CDR3 sequences. The sample taken for sequencing was blood. Source of these receptors: a human donor with ulcerative colitis or Crohn's disease, or a healthy co-twin of an affected twin (not recorded which).

The V and J genes are TRBV29-1 and TRBJ2-7; TCRdb designates TRBD1, a call that cannot be tested without DNA. The CDR3 extends over 11 amino acids. The germline CDR1 and CDR2 sequences are SQVTM and ANQGSEA. The CDR3 sequence is CSVQGTYEQYF.

The chain links TRBV29-1 to TRBJ2-2. The CDR3 is 14 residues long. CDR1 is SQVTM and CDR2 is ANQGSEA in the germline V gene. CDR3 loop: CSVVPRLDTGELFF.

The chain is built from TRBV7-9 and TRBJ2-2; the D gene TCRdb calls, TRBD1, cannot be checked with no DNA. This CDR3 spans 15 amino acids. Germline lookup yields CDR1 SEHNR and CDR2 FQNEAQ (reference sequence). CDR3 region: CASSSRQTNTGELFF.

J is TRBJ2-7 and V is TRBV7-6. Germline V gene lookup returns CDR1 SGHVS and CDR2 FNYEAQ. This CDR3 is built from 15 residues. The CDR3: CASSLGVGAAYEQYF.

This chain joins TRBV5-1 and TRBJ2-2; the TRBD1 assignment by TCRdb is unverifiable without DNA. This CDR3 is 15 amino acids long. Germline V gene sequence: CDR1 SGHRS, CDR2 YFSETQ. CDR3 loop: CASSLLQGATGELFF.

This chain joins TRBV18 and TRBJ2-1; absent DNA, TCRdb's TRBD1 call cannot be checked. CDR1 is KGHSH and CDR2 is LQKENI in the germline V gene. The CDR3 extends over 14 amino acids. CDR3 sequence reads: CASSPWTERDEQFF.

The J gene is TRBJ1-2, the V gene TRBV20-1; the TCRdb call, TRBD1, lacks DNA for checking. CDR3 length equals 15 residues. Germline CDR1 is DFQATT and CDR2 is SNEGSKA (reference sequence). CDR3 sequence: CSARSGTGPFYGYTF.

The V gene is TRBV12-3 or TRBV12-4, the J gene TRBJ2-3; TCRdb names TRBD2, which stays unverified in the absence of DNA. CDR3 length equals 15 residues. This CDR3 reads CASSTPSGLTDTQYF.

The gene calls are TRBV12-3 or TRBV12-4 and TRBJ1-1; TCRdb's D call of TRBD1 is untestable without DNA. CDR3 size: 14 residues. This CDR3 is CASSFPKGGTEAFF.

This CDR3 reads CASSLEAGGGYNEQFF. The chain combines TRBV7-3 with TRBJ2-1; TCRdb lists TRBD2, though no DNA is available to test this call. CDR3 length: 16 amino acids. Germline V lookup: CDR1 SGHTA, CDR2 FQGTGA.

V gene TRBV12-3 or TRBV12-4 combines with J gene TRBJ2-1; the TRBD2 assignment by TCRdb is unverifiable without DNA. The CDR3 contains 14 residues. The CDR3 reads CVSSMETVAGMGFF.

This chain uses TRBV12-3 or TRBV12-4 with TRBJ1-1. This CDR3 has 11 amino acids. CDR3: CASLVVTEAFF.

The gene calls are TRBV10-3 and TRBJ2-5; TCRdb outputs TRBD2, but without DNA this stays unchecked. The CDR3 is made up of 15 amino acids. The germline gives CDR1 ENHRY, CDR2 SYGVKD. This CDR3 reads CAISGTREGLETQYF.

V usage is TRBV28 and J usage is TRBJ2-6. There are 14 residues in the CDR3. From germline, CDR1 is MDHEN and CDR2 SYDVKM. The CDR3 loop is CASSLSAGANVLTF.

This chain connects TRBV7-8 to TRBJ2-1. The CDR3 runs 15 residues. Germline V gene sequence: CDR1 SGHVS, CDR2 FQNEAQ. CDR3 sequence: CASSLVAYSYNEQFF.

The gene calls are TRBV3-1 and TRBJ1-5. CDR1 LGHDT and CDR2 YNNKEL come from the germline V gene (reference sequence). This CDR3 region has 12 residues. This CDR3 is CASSQEGEPQHF.